This T cell receptor beta chain is from a study of low-dose radiotherapy and immunotherapy resistance in tumors. Study background: In Cohort 2, 1 Gy per fraction was delivered every two weeks, for a total of 13 Gy over 26 weeks.

Specified time point: after trial treatment. The sample's treatment: LDRT plus nivolumab, ipilimumab, low-dose cyclophosphamide and aspirin (RACIN trial). Low-dose radiotherapy and low-dose cyclophosphamide, together with aspirin, ipilimumab and nivolumab, were given to donors. Covering alpha and beta chains, TRAV- and TRBV-specific primers were used for the first-strand cDNA. With a V-primer adapter and a constant-region primer, TCRs were amplified for approximately 19 PCR cycles. TCRdb re-derived calls from the reads in MiXCR, one entry per CDR3 protein. The sample has tens of thousands of distinct CDR3 sequences; more than 20% are singletons. About this clonotype: A single base is all that separates this from a far larger clone, so a read error is likely.

This clonotype originated in a female donor with ovarian cancer. Sequences were derived from PBMCs, sampled after low-dose radiotherapy plus immunotherapy.

Written as DNA, the CDR3 is TGCGCCAGCAGTGAGGGCAGTTCAGGAGCCCACGAGCAGTACTTC. This translates into CASSEGSSGAHEQYF. V and J are TRBV6-5 and TRBJ2-7, with a possible D match to TRBD2 (5 bases). CDR3 length: 15 amino acids. Germline CDR1 reads MNHEY; CDR2 reads SVGAGI.